The entry below gives a single TCR beta chain sequence along with its context. Germline CDR1 and CDR2: LNHDA and SQIVND (reference sequence). V lost 0 bases to trimming and J lost 4 bases, with 15 bases between them. CDR3 size: 16 residues. Authors' methods: Amplifying reference gene primers gave estimates of nucleated cell counts. Sequencing used immunoSEQ multiplex PCR; TCRdb keeps in-frame clones, though not all of them. The D gene and trimming were derived from the DNA, and the V and J assignments and clone size from that table. The table includes tens of thousands of clones, around 90% detected once. These data come from a study of blood T cell repertoires in COVID-19. Study as a whole: Some COVID-19 samples were acute and others convalescent; all came from the United States, Italy and Spain. Sample material is recorded as cDNA or gDNA derived from T cells, B-cell-depleted T cells, or PBMCs.

Sequencing input: peripheral blood. This sequence joins TRBV19 and TRBJ1-1; D unresolved. This clonotype was obtained from an older man with acute or convalescent COVID-19. CDR3 region: CASSIEEGRAGTEAFF. The CDR3 region has the DNA TGTGCCAGTAGTATAGAGGAAGGGAGAGCGGGCACTGAAGCTTTCTTT.